The 4 T cell receptor beta chains reported below all come from one sample, sequenced in a study of T cell repertoires in cytomegalovirus infection. The antigens these receptors bind are not known. A single record per CDR3 protein comes from TCRdb applying MiXCR to the reads. The repertoire holds about 740,000 distinct CDR3 sequences, with about 30% as singletons. Source: cultured PBMCs, taken from culture after CMV antigen stimulation. These receptors came from a human donor in good health (CMV status not recorded). Some clones in this sample may be carry-over from other donors' samples.

The rearrangement joins TRBV19 to TRBJ1-5; a possible D gene is TRBD1 (5 bases). The V end was cut by 5 bases, the J end by 5 bases, with 16 bases between. Germline lookup yields CDR1 LNHDA and CDR2 SQIVND (reference sequence). This CDR3 has 15 residues. The DNA of the CDR3 is TGTGCCAGTAGTTTCGTGGCACAGGCATATCAGCCCCAGCATTTT. This sequence encodes CASSFVAQAYQPQHF.

This clonotype was detected only a few times. The chain combines TRBV11-2 with TRBJ2-1; D uncertain. V was shortened by 0 bases and J by 2 bases, with 11 bases between the two germline ends. Germline CDR1 and CDR2: SGHAT and FQNNGV. The CDR3 has 16 amino acids. The CDR3 DNA reads as TGTGCCAGCAGCTTAGACTTAATTCCCCCCTACAATGAGCAGTTCTTC. Amino acid sequence: CASSLDLIPPYNEQFF.

At least ten counts were recorded for this clonotype. The chain is built from TRBV7-2 and TRBJ1-2; D not certain. Germline values: CDR1 SGHTA, CDR2 FQGNSA. This CDR3 comprises 15 residues. Trimming left V 1 base short and J 7 bases short, with 16 bases between. The CDR3 loop reads CASSLGPSPEFGYTF. The CDR3 nucleotides are TGTGCCAGCAGCTTAGGGCCATCACCCGAGTTTGGCTACACCTTC.

This clonotype was counted only a few times. J is TRBJ2-2 and V is TRBV6-2 or TRBV6-3, with unresolved D. V lost 4 bases and J lost 4, with 13 bases in between. CDR3 length: 15 amino acids. Germline CDR1 MNHEY, CDR2 SVGEGT. CDR3 protein: CASSSGRPGTGELFF. The CDR3, as DNA: TGTGCCAGCAGTTCGGGTAGGCCCGGCACCGGGGAGCTGTTTTTT.